This T cell receptor (beta chain) was recovered during a study of T cell clonotyping in hematopoietic cell transplantation. Findings of the study overall: CD4 and CD8 repertoire contributions could not be separated without sorting.

Some clones are missing from TCRdb's copy, which holds only in-frame ones; the method was immunoSEQ multiplex PCR. The data contain approximately 26,000 clones, about 92% of them singletons. Germline V gene lookup returns CDR1 SGHNT and CDR2 YYREEE (reference sequence). The CDR3 is 13 amino acids. Trimming stripped 3 bases from V and 3 bases from J, with 9 bases between. Time point in this sample: recipient sample about 28 days before transplant, after cytoreduction. In its sample, this clone was seen a few times. Its antigen remains unknown. The chain combines TRBV5-4 with TRBJ2-5; D gene unclear. The sequence came from a man between 45 and 60 years old with acute myeloid leukemia. Some clones in this sample may be carry-over from other donors' samples. The input for sequencing was peripheral blood mononuclear cells, taken before stem cell transplant. CDR3 bases: TGTGCCAGCAGCTCGCGACTGGAAGAGACCCAGTACTTC. It yields the protein CASSSRLEETQYF.